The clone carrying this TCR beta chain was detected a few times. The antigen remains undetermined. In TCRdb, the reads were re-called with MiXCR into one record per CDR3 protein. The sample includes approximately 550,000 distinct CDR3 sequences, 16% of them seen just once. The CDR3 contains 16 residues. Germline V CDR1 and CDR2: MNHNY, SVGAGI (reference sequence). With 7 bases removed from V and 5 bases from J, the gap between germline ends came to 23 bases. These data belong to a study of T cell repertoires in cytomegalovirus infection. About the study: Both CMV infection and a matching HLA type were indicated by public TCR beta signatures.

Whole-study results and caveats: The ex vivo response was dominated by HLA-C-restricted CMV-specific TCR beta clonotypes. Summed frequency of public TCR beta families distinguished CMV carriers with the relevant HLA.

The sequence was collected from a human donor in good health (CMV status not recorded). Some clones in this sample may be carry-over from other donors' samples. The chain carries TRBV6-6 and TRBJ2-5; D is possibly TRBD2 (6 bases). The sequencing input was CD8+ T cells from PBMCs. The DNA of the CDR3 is TGTGCCAGCAATGGGAGGACTTCGGACATCGACGAGACCCAGTACTTC. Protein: CASNGRTSDIDETQYF.